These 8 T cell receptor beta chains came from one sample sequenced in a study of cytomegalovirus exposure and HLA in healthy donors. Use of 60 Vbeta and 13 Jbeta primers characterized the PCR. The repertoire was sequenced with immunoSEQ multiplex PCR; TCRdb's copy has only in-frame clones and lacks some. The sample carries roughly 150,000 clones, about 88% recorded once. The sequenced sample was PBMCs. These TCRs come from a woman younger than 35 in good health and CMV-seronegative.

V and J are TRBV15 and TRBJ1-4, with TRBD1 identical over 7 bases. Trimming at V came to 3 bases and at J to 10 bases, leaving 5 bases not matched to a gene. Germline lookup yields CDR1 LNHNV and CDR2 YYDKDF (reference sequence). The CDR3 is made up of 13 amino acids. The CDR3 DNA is TGTGCCACCAGCAGGGGGACAGCTGGAAAACTGTTTTTT. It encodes CATSRGTAGKLFF.

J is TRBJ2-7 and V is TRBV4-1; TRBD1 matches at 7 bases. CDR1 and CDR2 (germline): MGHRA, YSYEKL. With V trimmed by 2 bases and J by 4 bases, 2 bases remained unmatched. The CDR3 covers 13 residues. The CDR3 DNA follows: TGCGCCAGCAGCCAACAACAGGGGTACGAGCAGTACTTC. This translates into CASSQQQGYEQYF.

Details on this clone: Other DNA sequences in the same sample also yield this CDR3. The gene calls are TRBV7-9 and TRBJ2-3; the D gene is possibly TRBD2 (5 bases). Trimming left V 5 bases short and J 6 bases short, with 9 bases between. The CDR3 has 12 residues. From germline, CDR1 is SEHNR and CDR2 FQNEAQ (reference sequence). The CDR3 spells CASSPSGDTQYF. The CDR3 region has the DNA TGTGCCAGCAGCCCCAGCGGCGATACGCAGTATTTT.

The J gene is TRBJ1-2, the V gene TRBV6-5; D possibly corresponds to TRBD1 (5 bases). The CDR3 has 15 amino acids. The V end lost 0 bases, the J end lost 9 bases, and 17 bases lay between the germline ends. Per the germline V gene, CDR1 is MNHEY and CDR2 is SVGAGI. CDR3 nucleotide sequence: TGTGCCAGCAGTTACTCGGAGTCAGGGAGGTTGAGCTACACCTTC. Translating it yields CASSYSESGRLSYTF.

The CDR3 loop is CASSLGYGQVTRRTGELFF. For the CDR3, the DNA is TGCGCCAGCAGCTTGGGATATGGACAGGTAACACGTCGCACCGGGGAGCTGTTTTTT. The V and J genes are TRBV5-1 and TRBJ2-2; the match to TRBD1 covers 7 bases. Trimming took 0 bases from V and 4 from J; bases not matched to a gene: 15. The CDR3 is 19 amino acids. The germline V gene has CDR1 SGHRS and CDR2 YFSETQ.

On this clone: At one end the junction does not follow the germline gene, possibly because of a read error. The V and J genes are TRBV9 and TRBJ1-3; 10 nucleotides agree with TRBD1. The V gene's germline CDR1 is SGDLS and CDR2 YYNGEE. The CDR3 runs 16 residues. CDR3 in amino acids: CASSAGQGHSGNTTYF. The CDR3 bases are TGTGCCAGCAGCGCGGGACAGGGGCACTCTGGAAACACCACATATTTT.

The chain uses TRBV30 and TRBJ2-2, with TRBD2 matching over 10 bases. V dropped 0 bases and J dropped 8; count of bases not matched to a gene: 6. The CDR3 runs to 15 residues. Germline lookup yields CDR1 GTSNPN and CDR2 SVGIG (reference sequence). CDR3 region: CAWSVQLAGVGELFF. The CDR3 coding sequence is TGTGCCTGGAGTGTACAGCTAGCGGGAGTGGGGGAGCTGTTTTTT.

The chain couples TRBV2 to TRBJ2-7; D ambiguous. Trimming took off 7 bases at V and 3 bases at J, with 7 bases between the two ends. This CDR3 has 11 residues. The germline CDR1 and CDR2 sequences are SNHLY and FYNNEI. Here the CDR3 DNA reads TGTGCCAGCACGGGTCTCTACGAGCAGTACTTC. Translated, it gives CASTGLYEQYF.